This is a list of T cell receptor beta chains from one sample in a study of T cell responses to AZD1222 COVID-19 vaccine. Sequenced by immunoSEQ multiplex PCR; TCRdb stores in-frame clones only, minus some. The sample contains some 200,000 clones, about 92% of which appear only once. The sequencing used peripheral blood, collected on day 0 of AZD1222 vaccination. The receptors were gathered from an adult in good health. The conserved cysteine and the conserved F or W are not part of the CDR3 here.

v_gene,j_gene,CDR3aa
TRBV5-6,TRBJ1-5,ASSYLGQPQH
TRBV6-1,TRBJ1-5,ASSVDRVGRYSNQPQH
TRBV23-1,TRBJ2-7,ASSQSGTSGRAEQY
TRBV10-1,TRBJ1-2,ASSHNRRGVHGYT
TRBV11-2,TRBJ2-7,ASSLTAVMFYEQY
TRBV11-3,TRBJ1-3,ASSSQGAGNTIY
TRBV4-1,TRBJ1-2,ASSRGTSATSPGYT
TRBV6-1,TRBJ2-2,ASSDRTSGPSTGELF
TRBV29-1,TRBJ1-1,SVAGAEAF
TRBV28,TRBJ1-4,ASSGGDGEKLF
TRBV27,TRBJ1-1,ASSSKPPLWGAQVTEAF
TRBV5-1,TRBJ2-5,ASSVTSSETQY
TRBV27,TRBJ1-5,ASSPYRSPGNQPQH
TRBV5-1,TRBJ2-1,ASAVWDYNEQF
TRBV15,TRBJ2-5,ATSRAGTLSAGETQY
TRBV10-3,TRBJ1-3,AISVGQSFSGNTIY
TRBV5-1,TRBJ1-1,ASSLMLQGSDTEAF
TRBV3-1/TRBV3-2,TRBJ2-7,ASSPTSGSSYEQY
TRBV27,TRBJ2-7,ASSFTQAGEQY
TRBV12-3/TRBV12-4,TRBJ1-5,ASRDGKPQH
TRBV5-1,TRBJ2-1,ASSPDPQTGEQF
TRBV5-4,TRBJ1-6,ASSVIAGTSNSPLH
TRBV5-1,TRBJ2-7,ASSLGFPLANYEQY
TRBV7-2,TRBJ1-3,ASSLGPRPTSGNTIY
TRBV11-2,TRBJ1-1,ASSPTNRGHANLEAF
TRBV12-3/TRBV12-4,TRBJ1-1,ASSFHLNTEAF
TRBV3-1/TRBV3-2,TRBJ2-7,ASFQRESGEQY
TRBV15,TRBJ2-3,ATSVGTVPRVDTQY
TRBV6-5,TRBJ2-5,ASSLGGSQETQY
TRBV7-9,TRBJ2-7,ASDLTGDPYEQY
TRBV18,TRBJ1-1,ASSPSGQGNTEAF
TRBV5-1,TRBJ1-1,ASSLGQGSTEAF
TRBV18,TRBJ2-1,ASSPAQGSYNEQF
TRBV18,TRBJ2-1,ASSFPGTSGLNEQF
TRBV5-8,TRBJ1-4,ASSLHLTNEKLF
TRBV6-5,TRBJ1-2,ASSYATGDYGYT
TRBV6-5,TRBJ1-1,ASSYSYRQYTEAF
TRBV7-9,TRBJ1-2,ASSLGQGLPGYT
TRBV5-4,TRBJ1-2,ASSLVETGGYGYT
TRBV5-4,TRBJ1-2,ASSLEAQYLSYT
TRBV7-8,TRBJ1-3,ASTSGGNTIY
TRBV6-5,TRBJ2-5,ASPWGGYAETQY
TRBV3-1/TRBV3-2,TRBJ2-7,ASSQDRQAYEQY
TRBV11-2,TRBJ1-2,ASSFDRSNYGYT